This T cell receptor beta chain was documented in a study of regulatory T cells in long-lasting Graves disease (TCRdb year 2021). For context, the study as a whole: In the newly diagnosed Graves' disease group, patients had been taking antithyroid drugs for less than 3 months. Peripheral blood TCR sequencing and RNA sequencing compared persistent Graves' disease patients with newly diagnosed Graves' disease patients. The study was registered as a clinical trial and conducted in China. A total of roughly 35 samples underwent TCR sequencing: about 13 from persistent and roughly 20 from newly diagnosed Graves' disease patients. The paper's findings and limits, for the study overall: As a limitation, the authors acknowledged that the small sample size may reduce accuracy. Sequencing and analysis were limited to the TCR beta chain. Preferential use of TRBV28, TRBJ1-2 and TRBJ2-5 was observed in persistent disease, whereas TRBV20-1 and TRBJ2-1 were favored in newly diagnosed disease. Patients with persistent disease shared more public clonotypes (about 2,900) than newly diagnosed patients did (around 930). Compared with newly diagnosed patients, patients with persistent Graves' disease had lower TCR Shannon entropy and fewer highly expanded clones, which suggests clonal expansion. Because the primary lesion, thyroid tissue, could not be accessed, the study looked at peripheral blood alone.

This clonotype was counted many times. Its antigen is not yet known. Base qualities are missing; no much larger clone stands one base away. The time point label for this specimen denotes: newly diagnosed GD, antithyroid drugs for less than 3 months. RNA was extracted from PBMCs in TRIzol for both TCR sequencing and RNA sequencing. The diagnosis of Graves' disease was made according to American Thyroid Association guidelines. Recruitment of patients was carried out at an endocrinology department in Xi'an, China. Each patient gave about 8.1 milliliters of peripheral blood, collected in an EDTA anticoagulant tube. PBMCs were isolated by Ficoll Paque Plus density gradient separation without further T cell sorting. An Agilent 2100 Bioanalyzer and agarose gel were used to check RNA quality, and a NanoDrop 2000 was used to measure RNA concentration. The germline V gene specifies LGHNA as CDR1 and YSLEER as CDR2. The CDR3 contains 16 residues, cysteine and phenylalanine counted. Of the read, only the CDR3 DNA is kept; its 48 bases are in frame from base 1. V is pared back by 1 base and J by 1 base, with 12 bases lying between the germline termini.

Library creation used multiplex PCR. Sequenced on an Illumina HiSeq 4000. TCR beta libraries were built with iRepertoire HTBI primers and Arm-PCR amplification of CDR3 regions. Gel purification was performed on PCR products prior to sequencing. The authors' analysis ran thus. Gene usage analysis of CDR3 amino acid clonotypes relied on the 60 or so TRBV and around 13 TRBJ segments identified across samples. Filtered high-quality paired reads were merged into contigs using COPE and FqMerger. Contigs were aligned with BLAST to IMGT TRBV, TRBD and TRBJ reference genes, and CDR3 was defined per IMGT. Any clonotype with a frequency above 0.1% was counted as a highly expanded clone. Shannon entropy was used to measure repertoire diversity, and the Gini coefficient was used to measure V-J evenness. A clonotype found in more than one individual was treated as public. Through fastp at Q25 and MiXCR, TCRdb rebuilt clones from the public reads, retaining in-frame beta chains. A single entry per CDR3 protein holds the most common genes and DNA from its merged rows. These V and J calls derive from TCRdb rather than the authors' analysis. The sample yields approximately 400,000 distinct CDR3 sequences; around 15% were counted once. The ten largest clones represent around a fifth of the sample.

The sequence came from a female donor with Graves disease. The sample here was peripheral blood mononuclear cells (PBMCs), taken at new diagnosis, from a patient treated with antithyroid drugs. This chain is built from TRBV4-3 and TRBJ2-3; the D segment could be TRBD2, given 6 matching bases. The sequence in DNA is TGCGCCAGCAGCCAAGTCATAGCGGAGCGCACAGATACGCAGTATTTT. It translates as CASSQVIAERTDTQYF.